What follows describes a single T cell receptor beta chain. The data were taken from a study of blood T cell repertoires in COVID-19. Background on the study: Collection of acute and convalescent COVID-19 samples took place in the United States, Italy and Spain. T cells, B-cell-depleted T cells, or PBMCs supplied cDNA or gDNA.

Germline CDR1 is MNHEY and CDR2 is SVGAGI. There are 15 residues in the CDR3. J lost 7 bases, V lost 4 bases, and 10 bases had no gene match. One Seattle source followed patients from active infection through their disease course. Authors' data handling: The assay estimated nucleated cells by amplifying reference gene primers. Using immunoSEQ multiplex PCR, the repertoire was profiled, and TCRdb retains in-frame clones only, with some absent. V, J and clone size are taken as reported in that table, and D and trimming were inferred from the DNA itself. The sample lists roughly 300,000 clones; about nine tenths were seen once.

The clonotype comes from a woman aged 25 to 39 with COVID-19, enrolled during active disease. This chain joins TRBV6-5 and TRBJ1-3, with 7 bases fitting TRBD1. The sample comprised peripheral blood. The CDR3, as DNA: TGTGCCAGCAGTTTAGGACAGGAGGCTAGGAACACCATATATTTT. It encodes CASSLGQEARNTIYF.